A single sample gave rise to the 15 T cell receptor beta chains below, sequenced in a study of type 1 regulatory T cells (dated by TCRdb to the early 2020s). These receptors have no identified antigens. Reads for this sample came from an Illumina MiSeq. Using fastp at Q25 and MiXCR, TCRdb reprocessed the public reads and kept productive beta chains. Rows with one shared CDR3 protein collapse into an entry with the most common genes and DNA. Here the sample has 35,000 to 50,000 distinct CDR3 sequences; approximately 12% occur a single time. The ten biggest clones cover 8% of the sample. Sequencing was carried out using cultured non-Tr1 T cells, either the whole culture or a sorted T cell fraction (not recorded which). What this sample's cell subset or site label stands for: non-Tr1 population from the T-allo10 product. These receptors originate from a human donor in good health.

This clonotype was detected ten times or more. The V call is TRBV12-3 or TRBV12-4, the J call TRBJ1-5, with TRBD1 as a possible D gene (5 bases). V was cut by 7 bases and J by 5 bases, with 12 bases left in between. The CDR3 covers 13 residues. In DNA, the CDR3 is TGTGCCAGCACCGCCGGGGGGTATCAGCCCCAGCATTTT. Amino acid sequence: CASTAGGYQPQHF.

The chain carries TRBV28 and TRBJ1-2, with TRBD1 matching over 7 bases. Germline values: CDR1 MDHEN, CDR2 SYDVKM. This CDR3 comprises 16 residues. The V and J ends lost 5 bases and 9 bases, in that order; junction bases with no gene match: 18. The CDR3 coding sequence is TGTGCCAGCAGTCCCGAAGATCTGACAGGGCTACTTCGCTACACCTTC. Residues: CASSPEDLTGLLRYTF.

This sequence joins TRBV20-1 and TRBJ2-3; D possibly corresponds to TRBD1 (5 bases). This CDR3 spans 13 amino acids. Germline CDR1 is DFQATT and CDR2 is SNEGSKA (reference sequence). The V gene lost 2 bases and the J gene lost 4 bases, with 10 bases spanning the gap. CDR3 in amino acids: CSARPGYPDTQYF. CDR3 in DNA: TGCAGTGCTAGACCAGGGTACCCAGATACGCAGTATTTT.

Turning to this clonotype: A much larger clone is a single base away; this may be a read error. The rearrangement joins TRBV4-1 to TRBJ1-2; 9 positions agree with TRBD1. The germline gives CDR1 MGHRA, CDR2 YSYEKL. J gave up 12 bases and V 1 base, and 12 bases lay outside the gene matches. The length of the CDR3 is 15 residues. CDR3 DNA sequence: TGCGCCAGCAGCCAAGTTTTTGGACAGGGGCGAGGCCACACCTTC. It specifies CASSQVFGQGRGHTF.

Many counts were recorded for this clonotype. This sequence joins TRBV2 and TRBJ1-2; a weak D match, TRBD1 (5 bases). Germline V lookup: CDR1 SNHLY, CDR2 FYNNEI. The CDR3 is made up of 14 amino acids. The V end was cut by 6 bases, the J end by 3 bases, with 14 bases between. The CDR3 DNA is TGTGCCAGCAGGGAGAGAGAGGGACACTATGGCTACACCTTC. This gives the protein CASREREGHYGYTF.

This clonotype has at least ten counts. The chain joins TRBV20-1 to TRBJ2-7; tentative D call: TRBD1 (5 bases). This CDR3 contains 13 residues. V was pared by 5 bases and J by 0 bases, with 11 bases between. Germline loops: CDR1 DFQATT, CDR2 SNEGSKA (reference sequence). CDR3 residues: CSAEADTSYEQYF. The CDR3 DNA is TGCAGTGCTGAGGCGGACACCTCCTACGAGCAGTACTTC.

This clonotype was seen more than once but under ten times. This rearrangement joins TRBV11-2 to TRBJ2-7; 7 bases fit TRBD2. CDR1 is SGHAT and CDR2 is FQNNGV in the germline V gene. Germline trimming cut 5 bases from V and 2 bases from J; bases unmatched to any gene: 6. The CDR3 has 14 residues. CDR3 in amino acids: CASSGLGLTYEQYF. The DNA of the CDR3 is TGTGCCAGCAGCGGGCTGGGACTAACCTACGAGCAGTACTTC.

This clonotype was recorded at least ten times. This chain uses TRBV20-1 with TRBJ1-3; 7 nucleotides line up with TRBD1. The CDR3 spans 14 residues. Germline V CDR1 and CDR2: DFQATT, SNEGSKA (reference sequence). The CDR3 here is CSYQRPGGGNTIYF. CDR3 coding DNA: TGCAGCTACCAGAGGCCAGGGGGGGGAAACACCATATATTTT.

The table lists this clonotype with a few counts. The gene calls are TRBV7-3 and TRBJ1-1; 9 bases align to TRBD1. CDR1 and CDR2 (germline): SGHTA, FQGTGA. The V segment lost 6 bases and the J segment 5 bases; nucleotides outside the gene matches: 10. This CDR3 region has 15 residues. The CDR3 reads CASRPGTGPSTEAFF. The DNA of the CDR3 is TGTGCCAGCAGGCCCGGGACAGGGCCTAGTACTGAAGCTTTCTTT.

Many counts were recorded for this clonotype. The chain recombines TRBV29-1 with TRBJ2-2; possible D gene TRBD1, 5 bases. Germline lookup yields CDR1 SQVTM and CDR2 ANQGSEA. The CDR3 is 14 amino acids. The V end lost 4 bases, the J end lost 2 bases, and 11 bases lay between the germline ends. The CDR3 coding sequence is TGCAGCGTTGGGATGACAGTTAACACCGGGGAGCTGTTTTTT. It translates to CSVGMTVNTGELFF.

This clonotype was seen repeatedly, ten times or more. V is TRBV29-1 and J is TRBJ2-7; possible D gene TRBD2, 7 bases. CDR1 is SQVTM, CDR2 ANQGSEA, per germline. This CDR3 region has 14 residues. Between the trimmed V and J ends, which lost 4 bases and 0 bases, there was a span of 13 bases. CDR3 amino acids: CSVGGGAGSYEQYF. For the CDR3, the DNA is TGCAGCGTTGGGGGGGGCGCAGGCTCCTACGAGCAGTACTTC.

This clonotype was picked up many times. The rearrangement links TRBV24-1 to TRBJ2-1; 7 nucleotides line up with TRBD2. J was trimmed by 2 bases and V by 4 bases; bases with no gene match: 13. Germline V CDR1 and CDR2: KGHDR, SFDVKD. The CDR3 runs to 18 residues. The CDR3 bases are TGTGCCACCAGTGAGCCCTCCCCCTCTAGCGGACCCTACAATGAGCAGTTCTTC. This codes for CATSEPSPSSGPYNEQFF.

The V gene is TRBV20-1, the J gene TRBJ2-7; 10 bases align to TRBD2. CDR1 and CDR2 from the germline V gene are DFQATT and SNEGSKA (reference sequence). CDR3 length: 15 residues. With V trimmed by 4 bases and J by 0 bases, 6 bases remained unmatched. The CDR3: CSATGLAATSYEQYF. CDR3 nucleotide sequence: TGCAGTGCTACCGGACTAGCGGCCACCTCCTACGAGCAGTACTTC.

The genes are TRBV5-1 and TRBJ2-1; TRBD2 agrees at 13 bases. From germline, CDR1 is SGHRS and CDR2 YFSETQ. The CDR3 totals 17 residues. Germline trimming cut 4 bases from V and 2 bases from J; bases unmatched to any gene: 6. For the CDR3, the DNA is TGCGCCAGCAGCCCGGGACTAGCGGGATTACCCTACAATGAGCAGTTCTTC. It specifies CASSPGLAGLPYNEQFF. Full variable domain (rest looked up from reference TRBV5-1 and TRBJ2-1): KAGVTQTPRYLIKTRGQQVTLSCSPISGHRSVSWYQQTPGQGLQFLFEYFSETQRNKGNFPGRFSGRQFSNSRSEMNVSTLELGDSALYLCASSPGLAGLPYNEQFFGPGTRLTVL.

This clonotype was found a few times. This sequence joins TRBV6-6 and TRBJ1-5; 7 nucleotides agree with TRBD1. This CDR3 is 16 amino acids long. The germline V gene encodes CDR1 MNHNY and CDR2 SVGAGI (reference sequence). V shed 7 bases and J 1 base; nucleotides not matched to a gene: 10. The CDR3 DNA sequence: TGTGCCAGCAAAACGGGAGGGGGCAAGAGCAATCAGCCCCAGCATTTT. Protein: CASKTGGGKSNQPQHF.